The 21 T cell receptor beta chains presented below share a single source sample, sequenced in a study of blood T cell repertoires in COVID-19. Here immunoSEQ multiplex PCR was the method, and the copy in TCRdb shows in-frame clones only, minus some. The sample has roughly 100,000 clones; 70% to 90% are singletons. The sequencing input was peripheral blood. These receptors originate from a man aged 45 to 65 in a cohort sampled during active COVID-19.

The chain combines TRBV18 with TRBJ1-1, with D tentatively TRBD1 (6 bases). The CDR3 runs 15 residues. The germline CDR1 and CDR2 sequences are KGHSH and LQKENI. V dropped 3 bases and J dropped 6 bases, with 17 bases sitting between them. The CDR3 nucleotides are TGTGCCAGCTCACCCAACTCGGGACAAACTTCTGAAGCTTTCTTT. The encoded protein is CASSPNSGQTSEAFF.

The V gene is TRBV5-1, the J gene TRBJ1-1; D is ambiguous. The CDR3 consists of 14 residues. Trimming stripped 4 bases from V and 3 bases from J, with 13 bases between. Germline V gene sequence: CDR1 SGHRS, CDR2 YFSETQ. This chain's CDR3 is CASSRDISYTEAFF. For the CDR3, the DNA is TGCGCCAGCAGCCGTGACATAAGTTACACTGAAGCTTTCTTT.

This chain connects TRBV10-3 to TRBJ1-4, with no clear D. V lost 3 bases, J lost 4 bases, and 12 bases lay in between. The CDR3 is 15 residues long. Germline-derived CDR1 and CDR2 are ENHRY and SYGVKD. CDR3 region: CAISDARTDNEKLFF. In DNA, the CDR3 is TGTGCCATCAGTGACGCCCGGACTGATAATGAAAAACTGTTTTTT.

The chain uses TRBV24-1 and TRBJ2-3, with 13 bases matching TRBD2. V trimming: 6 bases; J trimming: 0 bases; junction bases outside the gene matches: 2. The CDR3 has 16 residues. Germline assignment: CDR1 KGHDR and CDR2 SFDVKD. Here the CDR3 reads CATSRTSGGSTDTQYF. The CDR3 coding sequence is TGTGCCACCAGTCGGACTAGCGGGGGAAGCACAGATACGCAGTATTTT.

The chain has TRBV12-3 or TRBV12-4 and TRBJ2-1; D might be TRBD1 (5 bases). The CDR3 covers 12 residues. Trimming removed 8 bases at V and 9 bases at J, with 14 bases between. The CDR3 spells CASLRGPIEQFF. DNA for the CDR3: TGTGCCAGCCTAAGGGGCCCCATTGAGCAGTTCTTC.

The CDR3 nucleotides are TGTGCCAGCAGCGGGGGGGGAGGGCTTGGCTACACCTTC. Translation gives CASSGGGGLGYTF. This chain uses TRBV7-2 with TRBJ1-2, with a weak D call TRBD1 (5 bases). The ends were cut back, 5 bases at V and 7 bases at J, with 14 bases in the middle. The CDR3 sequence is 13 residues long. Germline assignment: CDR1 SGHTA and CDR2 FQGNSA.

This chain links TRBV3-1 (or the pseudogene TRBV3-2) with TRBJ2-5; D is uncertain. The CDR3 loop spans 13 amino acids. V was shortened by 3 bases and J by 5 bases, with 10 bases between the two germline ends. Germline V gene data show CDR1 as LGHDT and CDR2 as YNNKEL (reference sequence). The CDR3, as DNA: TGTGCCAGCAGCCAGAGTGTACGGGAGACCCAGTACTTC. This translates into CASSQSVRETQYF.

This clone has just a few counts. CDR3 region: CASFPGGRPDTQYF. In DNA form, the CDR3 reads TGTGCCAGCTTTCCCGGGGGGCGCCCAGATACGCAGTATTTT. This chain uses TRBV27 with TRBJ2-3, with D possibly TRBD2 on 7 matching bases. The V gene's germline CDR1 is MNHEY and CDR2 SMNVEV (reference sequence). The CDR3 has 14 amino acids. Trimming pared 8 bases from V and 4 bases from J, leaving 16 bases between.

This rearrangement joins TRBV11-3 to TRBJ2-5; 10 nucleotides line up with TRBD1. Trimming at V came to 1 base and at J to 0 bases, leaving 5 bases not matched to a gene. CDR1 is SGHNT and CDR2 is YENEEA in the germline V gene. CDR3 size: 17 residues. CDR3 sequence: CASSLVVGQGDQETQYF. In DNA, the CDR3 is TGTGCCAGCAGCTTAGTAGTAGGACAGGGGGACCAAGAGACCCAGTACTTC.

V gene TRBV6-2 or TRBV6-3 combines with J gene TRBJ2-1; D possibly corresponds to TRBD1 (5 bases). From germline, CDR1 is MNHEY and CDR2 SVGEGT. Trimming took 2 bases from V and 4 from J, leaving 21 bases between them. This CDR3 is built from 18 residues. The CDR3 sequence: CASSYGASEKIFYNEQFF. The DNA for the CDR3 is TGTGCCAGCAGTTACGGGGCTTCGGAGAAAATCTTTTACAATGAGCAGTTCTTC.

The chain combines TRBV5-6 with TRBJ1-4, with D unresolved. CDR1 and CDR2 from the germline V gene are SGHDT and YYEEEE. The V end lost 1 base, the J end lost 6 bases, and 10 bases lay between the germline ends. The CDR3 runs 14 residues. In DNA form, the CDR3 reads TGTGCCAGCAGCTTGCGGAGGGATGATGAAAAACTGTTTTTT. Amino acids: CASSLRRDDEKLFF.

V and J are TRBV25-1 and TRBJ1-6; D is uncertain. Germline V lookup: CDR1 MGHDK, CDR2 SYGVNS. Trimming took 1 base from V and 14 from J, leaving 15 bases between them. This CDR3 region has 14 residues. Here the CDR3 reads CASSESGTVSTLHF. CDR3 sequence (DNA): TGTGCCAGCAGTGAATCTGGCACAGTGTCAACCCTCCACTTT.

In its sample, this clone was seen a few times. J is TRBJ1-2 and V is TRBV3-1 (or the pseudogene TRBV3-2); the match to TRBD1 covers 7 bases. Germline V gene sequence: CDR1 LGHDT, CDR2 YNNKEL (reference sequence). The CDR3 loop spans 13 amino acids. The ends lost 1 base at V and 7 bases at J; junction bases unmatched: 3. CDR3 nucleotides: TGTGCCAGCAGCCAAGTGGGACAGTCTGGCTACACCTTC. Encoded protein: CASSQVGQSGYTF.

The J gene is TRBJ2-5, the V gene TRBV5-1; a weak D match, TRBD1 (7 bases). V lost 4 bases, J lost 5 bases, and 18 bases lay in between. The CDR3 consists of 15 residues. Germline V CDR1 and CDR2: SGHRS, YFSETQ. CDR3 nucleotide sequence: TGCGCCAGCAGCGGGGGAGGAGGGGGCCAGGAGACCCAGTACTTC. Translating gives CASSGGGGGQETQYF.

The rearrangement links TRBV19 to TRBJ1-2; TRBD1 matches 9 bases. This CDR3 has 13 amino acids. V lost 9 bases, J lost 7 bases, and 9 bases stayed unmatched. Germline CDR1 reads LNHDA; CDR2 reads SQIVND (reference sequence). In DNA form, the CDR3 reads TGTGCCAGCCAACAACAGGGGGCGCCTGGCTACACCTTC. Its protein is CASQQQGAPGYTF.

The J gene is TRBJ2-3, the V gene TRBV6-1; no clear D. Germline lookup yields CDR1 MNHNS and CDR2 SASEGT. V was shortened by 1 base and J by 3 bases, with 11 bases between the two germline ends. CDR3 length equals 15 residues. As DNA, the CDR3 is TGTGCCAGCAGTGAAGTATCGTCCCGGACAGATACGCAGTATTTT. Residues: CASSEVSSRTDTQYF.

The chain couples TRBV3-1 (or the pseudogene TRBV3-2) to TRBJ1-1, with D perhaps TRBD1 (6 bases). This CDR3 is 14 amino acids long. Germline CDR1 and CDR2: LGHDT and YNNKEL (reference sequence). V dropped 6 bases and J dropped 1 base, with 12 bases sitting between them. DNA for the CDR3: TGTGCCAGCAGGGAATCGGGACAGAACACTGAAGCTTTCTTT. Translation gives CASRESGQNTEAFF.

V usage is TRBV19 and J usage is TRBJ2-6; D gene unclear. The germline V and J ends were trimmed by 6 bases and 0 bases, with 9 bases remaining between them. Germline V lookup: CDR1 LNHDA, CDR2 SQIVND (reference sequence). The CDR3 runs to 15 residues. CDR3 sequence reads: CASRPDNSGANVLTF. CDR3 coding DNA: TGTGCCAGTAGACCCGACAACTCTGGGGCCAACGTCCTGACTTTC.

The chain links TRBV5-1 to TRBJ2-5; D is possibly TRBD2 (7 bases). CDR1 is SGHRS and CDR2 is YFSETQ in the germline V gene. There are 16 residues in the CDR3. The V gene lost 4 bases and the J gene lost 4 bases, with 20 bases spanning the gap. CDR3 DNA sequence: TGCGCCAGCAGCCCCGAGGGTACGGGGGGCCGAGAGACCCAGTACTTC. Translating it yields CASSPEGTGGRETQYF.

This chain uses TRBV7-9 with TRBJ2-7; 7 bases line up with TRBD2. J lost 0 bases, V lost 7 bases, and 6 bases had no gene match. CDR1 is SEHNR and CDR2 is FQNEAQ in the germline V gene (reference sequence). The CDR3 sequence is 14 residues long. CDR3 loop: CASKLAESSYEQYF. CDR3 coding DNA: TGTGCCAGCAAGCTAGCGGAGAGCTCCTACGAGCAGTACTTC. The whole variable domain, remainder taken from reference TRBV7-9 and TRBJ2-7, is DTGVSQNPRHKITKRGQNVTFRCDPISEHNRLYWYRQTLGQGPEFLTYFQNEAQLEKSRLLSDRFSAERPKGSFSTLEIQRTEQGDSAMYLCASKLAESSYEQYFGPGTRLTVT.

This chain joins TRBV4-3 and TRBJ2-7; 8 nucleotides agree with TRBD2. The V and J ends lost 0 bases and 2 bases, in that order; junction bases with no gene match: 18. This CDR3 comprises 20 residues. CDR1 is LGHNA, CDR2 YSLEER, per germline. CDR3 in DNA: TGCGCCAGCAGCCAAGATGTAATAGCGGGGAGACAGATGTACGCCTACGAGCAGTACTTC. It yields the protein CASSQDVIAGRQMYAYEQYF.